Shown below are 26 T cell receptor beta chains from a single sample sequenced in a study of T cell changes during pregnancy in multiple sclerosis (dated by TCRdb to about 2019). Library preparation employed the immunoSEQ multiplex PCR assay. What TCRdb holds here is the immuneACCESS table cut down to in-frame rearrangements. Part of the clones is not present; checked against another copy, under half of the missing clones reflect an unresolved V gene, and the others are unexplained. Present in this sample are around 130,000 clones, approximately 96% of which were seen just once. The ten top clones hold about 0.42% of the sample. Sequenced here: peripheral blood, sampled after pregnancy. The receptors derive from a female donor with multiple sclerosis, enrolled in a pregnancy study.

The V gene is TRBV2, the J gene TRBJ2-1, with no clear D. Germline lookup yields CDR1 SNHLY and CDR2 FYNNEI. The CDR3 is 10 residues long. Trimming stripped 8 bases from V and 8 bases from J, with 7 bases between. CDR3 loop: CASSSYEQFF. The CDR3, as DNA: TGTGCCAGCTCTTCGTATGAGCAGTTCTTC.

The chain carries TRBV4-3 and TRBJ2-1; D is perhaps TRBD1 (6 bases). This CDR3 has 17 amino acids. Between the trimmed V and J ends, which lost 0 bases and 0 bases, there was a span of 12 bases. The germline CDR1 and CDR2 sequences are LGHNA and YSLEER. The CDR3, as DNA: TGCGCCAGCAGCCAAGATACAGGGAGAAGCTCCTACAATGAGCAGTTCTTC. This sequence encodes CASSQDTGRSSYNEQFF.

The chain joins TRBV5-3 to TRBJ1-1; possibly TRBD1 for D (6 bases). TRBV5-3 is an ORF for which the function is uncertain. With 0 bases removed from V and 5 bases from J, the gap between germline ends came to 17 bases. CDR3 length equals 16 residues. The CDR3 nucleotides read TGTGCCAGAAGCTTGGTACATGCCAGGGGAGGGACTGAAGCTTTCTTT. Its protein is CARSLVHARGGTEAFF.

CDR3: CARPGTSPRSSYNEQFF. The CDR3 nucleotides are TGCGCCAGGCCGGGGACTAGCCCTAGGAGCTCCTACAATGAGCAGTTCTTC. The rearrangement uses TRBV10-1 and TRBJ2-1, with TRBD2 matching over 9 bases. The CDR3 is 17 residues long. Germline V gene sequence: CDR1 WNHNN, CDR2 SYGVQD (reference sequence). Trimming removed 9 bases from V and 0 bases from J; junction bases left unmatched: 12.

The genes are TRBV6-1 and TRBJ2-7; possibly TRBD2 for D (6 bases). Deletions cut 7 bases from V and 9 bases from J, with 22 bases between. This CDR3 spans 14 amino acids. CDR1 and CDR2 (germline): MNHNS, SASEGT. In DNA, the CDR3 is TGTGCCAGCATAGGTTCGGCGGGGCGGCGCGGGCAGTACTTC. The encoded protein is CASIGSAGRRGQYF.

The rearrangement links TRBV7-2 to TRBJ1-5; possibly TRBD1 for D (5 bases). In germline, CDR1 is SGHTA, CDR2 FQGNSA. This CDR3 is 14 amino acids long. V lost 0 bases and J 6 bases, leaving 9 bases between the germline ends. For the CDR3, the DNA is TGTGCCAGCAGCTTAGCCCGGGGGGGTCAGCCCCAGCATTTT. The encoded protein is CASSLARGGQPQHF.

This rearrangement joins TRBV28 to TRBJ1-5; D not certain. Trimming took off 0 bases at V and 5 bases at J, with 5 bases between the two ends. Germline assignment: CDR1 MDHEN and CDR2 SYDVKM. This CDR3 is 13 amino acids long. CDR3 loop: CASSLWADQPQHF. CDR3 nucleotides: TGTGCCAGCAGTTTATGGGCGGATCAGCCCCAGCATTTT. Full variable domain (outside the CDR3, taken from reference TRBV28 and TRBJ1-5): DVKVTQSSRYLVKRTGEKVFLECVQDMDHENMFWYRQDPGLGLRLIYFSYDVKMKEKGDIPEGYSVSREKKERFSLILESASTNQTSMYLCASSLWADQPQHFGDGTRLSIL.

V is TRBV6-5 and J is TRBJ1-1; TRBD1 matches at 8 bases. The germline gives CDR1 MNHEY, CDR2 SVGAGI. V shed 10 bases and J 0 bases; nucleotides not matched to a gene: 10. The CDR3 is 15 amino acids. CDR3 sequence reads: CATLSGGSMNTEAFF. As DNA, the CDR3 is TGTGCCACGCTCTCAGGGGGCTCAATGAACACTGAAGCTTTCTTT.

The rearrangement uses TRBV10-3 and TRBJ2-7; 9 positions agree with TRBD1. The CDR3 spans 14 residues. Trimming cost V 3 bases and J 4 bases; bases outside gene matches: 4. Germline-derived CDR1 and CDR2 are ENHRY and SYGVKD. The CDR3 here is CAISEGTGRYEQYF. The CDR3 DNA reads TGTGCCATCAGTGAAGGGACAGGGAGATACGAGCAGTACTTC.

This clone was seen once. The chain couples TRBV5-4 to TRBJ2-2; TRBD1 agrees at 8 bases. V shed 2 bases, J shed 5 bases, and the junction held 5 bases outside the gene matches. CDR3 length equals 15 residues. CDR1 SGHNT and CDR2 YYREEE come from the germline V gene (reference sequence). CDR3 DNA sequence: TGTGCCAGCAGCTTTTCGGACAGGGCAACCGGGGAGCTGTTTTTT. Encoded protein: CASSFSDRATGELFF.

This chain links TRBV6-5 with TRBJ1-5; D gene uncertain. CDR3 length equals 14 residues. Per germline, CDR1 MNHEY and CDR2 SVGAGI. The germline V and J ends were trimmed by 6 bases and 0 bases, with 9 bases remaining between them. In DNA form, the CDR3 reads TGTGCCAGCAGCCGCGAGTATAGCAATCAGCCCCAGCATTTT. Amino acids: CASSREYSNQPQHF.

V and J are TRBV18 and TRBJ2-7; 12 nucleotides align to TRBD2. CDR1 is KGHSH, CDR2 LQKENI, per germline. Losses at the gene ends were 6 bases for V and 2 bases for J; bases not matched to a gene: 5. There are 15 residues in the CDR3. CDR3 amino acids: CASSRTSGIAYEQYF. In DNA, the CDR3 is TGTGCCAGCTCGCGGACTAGCGGGATAGCCTACGAGCAGTACTTC. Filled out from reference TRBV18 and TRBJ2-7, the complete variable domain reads NAGVMQNPRHLVRRRGQEARLRCSPMKGHSHVYWYRQLPEEGLKFMVYLQKENIIDESGMPKERFSAEFPKEGPSILRIQQVVRGDSAAYFCASSRTSGIAYEQYFGPGTRLTVT.

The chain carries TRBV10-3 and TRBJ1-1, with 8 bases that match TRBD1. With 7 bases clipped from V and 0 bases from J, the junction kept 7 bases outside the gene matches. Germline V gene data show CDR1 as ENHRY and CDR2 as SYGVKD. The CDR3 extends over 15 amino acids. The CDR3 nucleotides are TGTGCCATCACTGGGACAGGAGGGATGAACACTGAAGCTTTCTTT. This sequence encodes CAITGTGGMNTEAFF.

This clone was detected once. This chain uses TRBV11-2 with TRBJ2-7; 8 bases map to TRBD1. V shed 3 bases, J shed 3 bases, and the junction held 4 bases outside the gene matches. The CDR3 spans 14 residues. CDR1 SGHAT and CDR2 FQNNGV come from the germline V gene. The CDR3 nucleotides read TGTGCCAGCAGCTTGGGGGACAGGTTCTACGAGCAGTACTTC. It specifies CASSLGDRFYEQYF.

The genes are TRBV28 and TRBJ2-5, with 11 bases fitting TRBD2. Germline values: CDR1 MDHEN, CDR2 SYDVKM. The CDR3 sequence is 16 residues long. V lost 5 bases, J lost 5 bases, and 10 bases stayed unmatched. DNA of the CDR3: TGTGCCAGCAGTCTCAGACTAGCGGGAATGGAGGAGACCCAGTACTTC. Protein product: CASSLRLAGMEETQYF.

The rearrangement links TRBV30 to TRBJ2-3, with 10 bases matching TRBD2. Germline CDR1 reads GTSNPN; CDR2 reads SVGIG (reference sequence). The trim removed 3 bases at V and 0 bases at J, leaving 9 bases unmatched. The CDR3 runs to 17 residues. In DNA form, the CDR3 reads TGTGCCTGGAGGTCTCGGACTAGCGGTTTTAGCACAGATACGCAGTATTTT. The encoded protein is CAWRSRTSGFSTDTQYF.

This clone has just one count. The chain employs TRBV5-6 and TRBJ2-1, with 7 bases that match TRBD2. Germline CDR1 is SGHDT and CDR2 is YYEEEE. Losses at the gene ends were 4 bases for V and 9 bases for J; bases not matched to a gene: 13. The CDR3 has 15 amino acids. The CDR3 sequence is CASSPSGRELREQFF. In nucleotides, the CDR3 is TGTGCCAGCAGCCCCTCGGGGCGGGAGCTGCGTGAGCAGTTCTTC.

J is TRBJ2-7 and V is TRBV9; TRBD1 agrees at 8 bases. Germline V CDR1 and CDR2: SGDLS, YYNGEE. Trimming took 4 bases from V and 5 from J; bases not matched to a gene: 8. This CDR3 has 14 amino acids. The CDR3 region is CASSPDRVVNEQYF. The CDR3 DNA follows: TGTGCCAGCAGCCCGGACAGGGTGGTAAACGAGCAGTACTTC. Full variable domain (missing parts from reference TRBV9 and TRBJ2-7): DSGVTQTPKHLITATGQRVTLRCSPRSGDLSVYWYQQSLDQGLQFLIQYYNGEERAKGNILERFSAQQFPDLHSELNLSSLELGDSALYFCASSPDRVVNEQYFGPGTRLTVT.

The CDR3 DNA reads as TGTGCCAGCAGGGTAGCGGGAGAAGAGACCCAGTACTTC. The encoded protein is CASRVAGEETQYF. V usage is TRBV7-2 and J usage is TRBJ2-5; TRBD2 matches at 9 bases. Germline loops: CDR1 SGHTA, CDR2 FQGNSA. This CDR3 region has 13 residues. Germline trimming cut 6 bases from V and 3 bases from J; bases unmatched to any gene: 2.

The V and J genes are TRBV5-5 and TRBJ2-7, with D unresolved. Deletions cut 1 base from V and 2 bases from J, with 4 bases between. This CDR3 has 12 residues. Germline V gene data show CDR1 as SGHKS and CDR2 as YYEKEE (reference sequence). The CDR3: CASSLSTYEQYF. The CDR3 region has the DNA TGTGCCAGCAGCTTGTCTACCTACGAGCAGTACTTC.

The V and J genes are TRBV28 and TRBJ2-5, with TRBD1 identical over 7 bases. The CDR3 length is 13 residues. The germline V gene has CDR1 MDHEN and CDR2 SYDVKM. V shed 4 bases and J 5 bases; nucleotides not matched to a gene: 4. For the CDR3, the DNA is TGTGCCAGCAGTTCACAGGGGTGGGAGACCCAGTACTTC. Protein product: CASSSQGWETQYF.

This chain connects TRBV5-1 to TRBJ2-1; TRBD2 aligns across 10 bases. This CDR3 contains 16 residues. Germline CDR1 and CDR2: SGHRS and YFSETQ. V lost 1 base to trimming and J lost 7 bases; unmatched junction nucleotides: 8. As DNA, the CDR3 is TGCGCCAGCAGCTTGAGGCTAGCGGGAGTACGGAATGAGCAGTTCTTC. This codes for CASSLRLAGVRNEQFF.

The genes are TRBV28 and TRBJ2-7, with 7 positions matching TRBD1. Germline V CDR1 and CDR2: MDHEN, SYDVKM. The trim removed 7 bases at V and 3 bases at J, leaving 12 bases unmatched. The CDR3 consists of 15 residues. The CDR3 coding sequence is TGTGCCAGCACCCCAGCGGACAGGCCACTCTACGAGCAGTACTTC. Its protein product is CASTPADRPLYEQYF.

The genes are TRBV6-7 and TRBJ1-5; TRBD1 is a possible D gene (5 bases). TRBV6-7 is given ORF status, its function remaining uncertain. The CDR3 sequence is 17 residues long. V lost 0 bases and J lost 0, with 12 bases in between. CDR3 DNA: TGTGCCAGCAGTTACTCGGACCGGGACTTTAGCAATCAGCCCCAGCATTTT. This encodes CASSYSDRDFSNQPQHF.

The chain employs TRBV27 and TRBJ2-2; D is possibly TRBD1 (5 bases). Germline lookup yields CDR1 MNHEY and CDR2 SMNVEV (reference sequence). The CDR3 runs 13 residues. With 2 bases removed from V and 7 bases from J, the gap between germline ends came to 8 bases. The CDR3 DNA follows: TGTGCCAGCAGTTTAGGAAGGGGCGGGGAGCTGTTTTTT. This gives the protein CASSLGRGGELFF.

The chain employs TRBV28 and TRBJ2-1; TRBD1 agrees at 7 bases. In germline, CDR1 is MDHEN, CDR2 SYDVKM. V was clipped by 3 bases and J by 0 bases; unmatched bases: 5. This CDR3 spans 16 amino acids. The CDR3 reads CASSFLAGGSYNEQFF. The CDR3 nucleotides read TGTGCCAGCAGTTTCCTAGCAGGGGGCTCCTACAATGAGCAGTTCTTC.